A single sample is the source of the 23 T cell receptor beta chains below, sequenced in a study of shared clonotypes between healthy human individuals. This table comes from immunoSEQ multiplex PCR, and its TCRdb copy is limited to in-frame clones, with some not included. The table lists about 2.4 million clones, over 85% of them singletons. The source material was naive CD4+ T cells from PBMCs. Subset reported: CD45RA+ positively selected. All receptors derive from a man between 18 and 29 years old in good health. Some clones in this sample may be carry-over from other donors' samples.

The rearrangement links TRBV27 to TRBJ1-1; D is uncertain. Germline assignment: CDR1 MNHEY and CDR2 SMNVEV (reference sequence). Trimming removed 2 bases from V and 0 bases from J, with 7 bases in between. This CDR3 is 14 amino acids long. CDR3 protein: CASSLNSMNTEAFF. The CDR3 DNA is TGTGCCAGCAGTTTAAACAGTATGAACACTGAAGCTTTCTTT.

The gene calls are TRBV6-1 and TRBJ2-7; 10 bases are shared with TRBD1. CDR1 and CDR2 from the germline V gene are MNHNS and SASEGT. The CDR3 covers 15 residues. With V trimmed by 6 bases and J by 4 bases, 9 bases remained unmatched. The DNA for the CDR3 is TGTGCCAGCAGACCCGGACAGGGGGATTTATACGAGCAGTACTTC. This gives the protein CASRPGQGDLYEQYF.

This chain connects TRBV6-1 to TRBJ2-7; D possibly corresponds to TRBD1 (5 bases). The CDR3 sequence is 14 residues long. Per germline, CDR1 MNHNS and CDR2 SASEGT. V was cut by 4 bases and J by 2 bases, with 12 bases left in between. The CDR3 bases are TGTGCCAGCAGTGGGTCAGGGTTTCCCTACGAGCAGTACTTC. Protein sequence: CASSGSGFPYEQYF.

The chain uses TRBV9 and TRBJ1-1; D perhaps matches TRBD1 (5 bases). There are 15 residues in the CDR3. Germline CDR1 and CDR2: SGDLS and YYNGEE. Trimming took off 0 bases at V and 3 bases at J, with 12 bases between the two ends. The CDR3 loop reads CASSVDEGGDTEAFF. For the CDR3, the DNA is TGTGCCAGCAGCGTAGATGAGGGAGGGGACACTGAAGCTTTCTTT.

The V gene is TRBV4-2, the J gene TRBJ1-1, with D perhaps TRBD1 (6 bases). The CDR3 extends over 14 amino acids. Germline values: CDR1 LGHNA, CDR2 YNFKEQ. Trimming shortened V by 1 base and J by 4 bases, and 10 bases separated the two germline ends. The CDR3 reads CASSQGRGSTEAFF. In DNA, the CDR3 is TGTGCCAGCAGCCAAGGCAGGGGTTCCACTGAAGCTTTCTTT.

In the case of this clone: Other DNA sequences within the sample encode an identical CDR3. This chain connects TRBV6-6 to TRBJ2-1, with D hard to call. Germline V gives CDR1 MNHNY, CDR2 SVGAGI (reference sequence). The CDR3 is 12 residues long. V lost 5 bases, J lost 9 bases, and 11 bases lay in between. The CDR3, as DNA: TGTGCCAGCAGTCCGCCTGCTAGTGAGCAGTTCTTC. This gives the protein CASSPPASEQFF.

The CDR3 protein is CAWSDRGDTQYF. The CDR3 DNA reads as TGTGCCTGGAGCGATCGCGGGGATACGCAGTATTTT. V usage is TRBV30 and J usage is TRBJ2-3; a possible D gene is TRBD2 (5 bases). The CDR3 contains 12 residues. Trimming removed 3 bases at V and 6 bases at J, with 10 bases between. From germline, CDR1 is GTSNPN and CDR2 SVGIG (reference sequence).

V gene TRBV20-1 combines with J gene TRBJ1-1; D is unclear. Germline V CDR1 and CDR2: DFQATT, SNEGSKA (reference sequence). This CDR3 contains 10 residues. In DNA, the CDR3 is TGCACCGCCTCGGGCCCTGAAGCTTTCTTT. Residues: CTASGPEAFF.

CDR3 nucleotides: TGTGCCAGCGGGACTTCCGGCGATGGGGTTGGCTACACCTTC. Its translation: CASGTSGDGVGYTF. This chain uses TRBV6-6 with TRBJ1-2; a weak D match, TRBD1 (5 bases). Germline CDR1 MNHNY, CDR2 SVGAGI (reference sequence). V was cut by 8 bases and J by 7 bases, with 20 bases left in between. CDR3 length equals 14 residues.

The V and J genes are TRBV30 and TRBJ2-5; 9 bases align to TRBD1. The germline CDR1 and CDR2 sequences are GTSNPN and SVGIG (reference sequence). V dropped 2 bases and J dropped 4; count of bases not matched to a gene: 5. This CDR3 is built from 14 residues. The CDR3 DNA reads as TGTGCCTGGAGTTTGGACAGGGGCATAGAGACCCAGTACTTC. It codes for CAWSLDRGIETQYF.

The chain has TRBV28 and TRBJ2-7; 8 nucleotides agree with TRBD1. The CDR3 is 15 residues long. V was pared by 5 bases and J by 3 bases, with 9 bases of the junction left unmatched. CDR1 is MDHEN, CDR2 SYDVKM, per germline. Here the CDR3 reads CASSAQGGPYYEQYF. The CDR3 coding sequence is TGTGCCAGCAGTGCACAGGGGGGACCCTACTACGAGCAGTACTTC.

The chain joins TRBV28 to TRBJ2-3, with no clear D. Germline V gene sequence: CDR1 MDHEN, CDR2 SYDVKM. V was cut by 8 bases and J by 9 bases, with 9 bases left in between. The CDR3 loop spans 10 amino acids. CDR3 amino acids: CASRGRTQYF. CDR3 in DNA: TGTGCCAGCCGCGGACGGACGCAGTATTTT. The full variable domain, its missing parts supplied by reference TRBV28 and TRBJ2-3, is DVKVTQSSRYLVKRTGEKVFLECVQDMDHENMFWYRQDPGLGLRLIYFSYDVKMKEKGDIPEGYSVSREKKERFSLILESASTNQTSMYLCASRGRTQYFGPGTRLTVL.

The CDR3 sequence is CASTRWGSVQETQYF. The CDR3 nucleotides are TGTGCCAGCACCCGGTGGGGGTCGGTCCAAGAGACCCAGTACTTC. The V and J genes are TRBV28 and TRBJ2-5; TRBD1 or TRBD2 may be the D gene (5 bases each). Germline-derived CDR1 and CDR2 are MDHEN and SYDVKM. V dropped 7 bases and J dropped 1 base, with 16 bases sitting between them. The length of the CDR3 is 15 residues. Full variable domain (missing parts from reference TRBV28 and TRBJ2-5): DVKVTQSSRYLVKRTGEKVFLECVQDMDHENMFWYRQDPGLGLRLIYFSYDVKMKEKGDIPEGYSVSREKKERFSLILESASTNQTSMYLCASTRWGSVQETQYFGPGTRLLVL.

This clone was detected only a few times. The chain links TRBV9 to TRBJ1-1, with D possibly matching TRBD1 (6 bases). There are 14 residues in the CDR3. Germline CDR1 is SGDLS and CDR2 is YYNGEE. V lost 6 bases, J lost 6 bases, and 18 bases lay in between. CDR3 protein: CASTTGGRSAEAFF. DNA for the CDR3: TGTGCCAGCACCACCGGGGGGCGTAGCGCTGAAGCTTTCTTT.

The chain recombines TRBV11-2 with TRBJ1-1, with TRBD1 matching 9 bases. This CDR3 region has 17 residues. V lost 5 bases, J lost 2 bases, and 12 bases stayed unmatched. Looked up from germline, CDR1 is SGHAT and CDR2 is FQNNGV. The chain's CDR3 is CASSVGRGTGLNTEAFF. CDR3 sequence (DNA): TGTGCCAGCAGCGTCGGAAGAGGGACAGGGCTTAACACTGAAGCTTTCTTT.

The genes are TRBV11-2 and TRBJ1-2; possibly TRBD1 for D (5 bases). The CDR3 length is 15 residues. V lost 6 bases and J 4 bases, leaving 18 bases between the germline ends. Germline V gene sequence: CDR1 SGHAT, CDR2 FQNNGV. CDR3 DNA sequence: TGTGCCAGCAGACAATTGCGTGGGGGTAGCTATGGCTACACCTTC. The encoded protein is CASRQLRGGSYGYTF.

The chain uses TRBV5-1 and TRBJ2-4; 7 nucleotides align to TRBD2. Germline V lookup: CDR1 SGHRS, CDR2 YFSETQ. CDR3 length: 18 residues. V lost 0 bases, J lost 1 base, and 10 bases stayed unmatched. CDR3 loop: CASSLDGGTPHAKNIQYF. The CDR3 nucleotides are TGCGCCAGCAGCTTGGACGGGGGGACGCCTCACGCCAAAAACATTCAGTACTTC.

The CDR3 nucleotides read TGCAGCGTTGAAGATCGCCCCGGGTATGGCTACACCTTC. This gives the protein CSVEDRPGYGYTF. The chain employs TRBV29-1 and TRBJ1-2, with D unclear. Per germline, CDR1 SQVTM and CDR2 ANQGSEA. V dropped 0 bases and J dropped 5 bases, with 10 bases sitting between them. The CDR3 covers 13 residues.

V and J are TRBV5-1 and TRBJ2-5; 10 bases fit TRBD2. CDR1 is SGHRS and CDR2 is YFSETQ in the germline V gene. The V gene end was trimmed by 1 base and the J gene end by 2 bases; junction bases not matched to a gene: 5. This CDR3 has 16 residues. The CDR3 loop is CASSLRGLATQETQYF. DNA for the CDR3: TGCGCCAGCAGCTTGCGGGGACTAGCGACACAAGAGACCCAGTACTTC.

This rearrangement joins TRBV7-9 to TRBJ2-7; 9 bases align to TRBD2. Germline CDR1 reads SEHNR; CDR2 reads FQNEAQ (reference sequence). There are 16 residues in the CDR3. V lost 1 base to trimming and J lost 3 bases; unmatched junction nucleotides: 7. The CDR3 protein is CASSLDNSGSIYEQYF. The CDR3 DNA sequence: TGTGCCAGCAGCTTAGACAATAGCGGGAGTATCTACGAGCAGTACTTC.

This sequence joins TRBV28 and TRBJ1-2; D ambiguous. Trimming removed 9 bases at V and 3 bases at J, with 14 bases between. CDR1 MDHEN and CDR2 SYDVKM come from the germline V gene. The CDR3 spans 13 residues. CDR3: CASTDRADYGYTF. CDR3 bases: TGTGCCAGTACAGACCGAGCGGACTATGGCTACACCTTC.

This chain links TRBV4-1 with TRBJ1-2, with 9 bases fitting TRBD1. CDR3 size: 16 residues. Germline trimming cut 2 bases from V and 2 bases from J; bases unmatched to any gene: 6. Germline V CDR1 and CDR2: MGHRA, YSYEKL. DNA for the CDR3: TGCGCCAGCAGCCAACGAACAGGGGGCGGGAACTATGGCTACACCTTC. Protein: CASSQRTGGGNYGYTF.

Here the CDR3 DNA reads TGTGCCAGTAGTACACCTATAGCGGGAGGGCCCTGGTACGAGCAGTACTTC. This translates into CASSTPIAGGPWYEQYF. The chain combines TRBV19 with TRBJ2-7; 11 bases match TRBD2. V was clipped by 4 bases and J by 4 bases; unmatched bases: 12. The length of the CDR3 is 17 residues. Germline-derived CDR1 and CDR2 are LNHDA and SQIVND (reference sequence).